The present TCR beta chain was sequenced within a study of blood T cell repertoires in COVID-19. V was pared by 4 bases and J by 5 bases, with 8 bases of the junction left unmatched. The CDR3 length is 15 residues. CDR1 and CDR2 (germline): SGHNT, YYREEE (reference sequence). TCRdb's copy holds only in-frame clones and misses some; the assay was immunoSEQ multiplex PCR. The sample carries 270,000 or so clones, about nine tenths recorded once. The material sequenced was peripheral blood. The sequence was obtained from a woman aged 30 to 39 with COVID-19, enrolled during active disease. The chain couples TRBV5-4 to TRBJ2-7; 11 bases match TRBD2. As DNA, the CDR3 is TGTGCCAGCAGCCAAAGACTAGCGGGGACCAACGAGCAGTACTTC. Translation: CASSQRLAGTNEQYF.